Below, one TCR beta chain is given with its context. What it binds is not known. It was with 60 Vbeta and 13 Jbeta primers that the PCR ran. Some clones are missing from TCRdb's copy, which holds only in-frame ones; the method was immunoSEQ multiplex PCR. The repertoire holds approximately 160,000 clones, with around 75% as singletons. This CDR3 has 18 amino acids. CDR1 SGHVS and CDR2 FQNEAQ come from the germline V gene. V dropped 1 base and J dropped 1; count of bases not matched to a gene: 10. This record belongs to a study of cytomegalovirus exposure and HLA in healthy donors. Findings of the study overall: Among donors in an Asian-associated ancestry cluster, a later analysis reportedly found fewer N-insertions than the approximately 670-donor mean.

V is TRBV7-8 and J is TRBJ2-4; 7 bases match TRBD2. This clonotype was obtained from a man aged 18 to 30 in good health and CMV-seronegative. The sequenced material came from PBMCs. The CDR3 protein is CASSLGLAVALAKNIQYF. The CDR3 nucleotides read TGTGCCAGCAGCTTAGGACTAGCAGTAGCTCTGGCCAAAAACATTCAGTACTTC.